What follows are 27 T cell receptor beta chains derived from one specimen sequenced in a study of CD8+ T cells in alopecia areata. In each case, RNA was isolated and then reverse transcribed into cDNA as the sequencing template. This table comes from immunoSEQ multiplex PCR, and its TCRdb copy is limited to in-frame clones, with some not included. This sample has roughly 23,000 clones, with around 50% found just once. The sequenced material came from NKG2D-high CD8+ T cells sorted from blood. These receptors were taken from a human donor with alopecia areata.

The chain uses TRBV28 and TRBJ2-1; D tentatively fits TRBD1 or TRBD2 (5 bases each). CDR3 length: 14 amino acids. The V and J ends lost 7 bases and 4 bases respectively, with 14 bases between them. Germline CDR1 is MDHEN and CDR2 is SYDVKM. DNA for the CDR3: TGTGCCAGCACCCTTGTGGGGACGTACAATGAGCAGTTCTTC. The encoded protein is CASTLVGTYNEQFF.

This chain uses TRBV19 with TRBJ1-1; D is perhaps TRBD1 (5 bases). CDR3 length equals 14 residues. V lost 7 bases and J 6 bases, leaving 18 bases between the germline ends. The germline gives CDR1 LNHDA, CDR2 SQIVND (reference sequence). CDR3 coding DNA: TGTGCCAGTACCCTCGGGGGGAGGATTCCTGAAGCTTTCTTT. This codes for CASTLGGRIPEAFF.

This chain connects TRBV7-2 to TRBJ2-7, with a weak D call TRBD1 (6 bases). The CDR3 has 14 residues. Germline CDR1 is SGHTA and CDR2 is FQGNSA. Trimming took 6 bases from V and 3 from J, leaving 15 bases between them. DNA of the CDR3: TGTGCCAGCAGATCCGGGACAAACATCTACGAGCAGTACTTC. Amino acid sequence: CASRSGTNIYEQYF.

The J gene is TRBJ2-3, the V gene TRBV27; no clear D gene. Trimming stripped 6 bases from V and 2 bases from J, with 12 bases between. This CDR3 spans 14 amino acids. Germline-derived CDR1 and CDR2 are MNHEY and SMNVEV (reference sequence). CDR3 sequence reads: CASRPTPDTDTQYF. CDR3 nucleotides: TGTGCCAGCAGACCGACTCCTGACACAGATACGCAGTATTTT.

The gene calls are TRBV7-6 and TRBJ1-5; possible D gene TRBD1, 5 bases. Trimming took off 1 base at V and 4 bases at J, with 8 bases between the two ends. There are 14 residues in the CDR3. Germline values: CDR1 SGHVS, CDR2 FNYEAQ. In DNA, the CDR3 is TGTGCCAGCAGCTTAGTTAGGGGTAATCAGCCCCAGCATTTT. As protein: CASSLVRGNQPQHF.

The chain joins TRBV5-1 to TRBJ2-5; D may be TRBD2 (6 bases). This CDR3 region has 17 residues. Trimming removed 2 bases from V and 7 bases from J, with 24 bases in between. Germline CDR1 SGHRS, CDR2 YFSETQ. As DNA, the CDR3 is TGCGCCAGCAGCTTTTTAGGCGGGACCCAGCAACTGAGGACCCAGTACTTC. Translation gives CASSFLGGTQQLRTQYF.

This sequence joins TRBV23-1 and TRBJ2-5; TRBD1 might be the D (5 bases). TRBJ2-7 matches the DNA end more closely, so the J call is doubtful. TRBV23-1 is placed among ORFs of uncertain function. The CDR3 runs 14 residues. The CDR3 sequence: CASSQHRRTYEQYF. The CDR3 nucleotides read TGCGCCAGCAGTCAACACAGGCGGACCTACGAGCAGTACTTC.

The rearrangement links TRBV7-9 to TRBJ2-1, with D tentatively TRBD1 (6 bases). V lost 5 bases and J 5 bases, leaving 13 bases between the germline ends. The length of the CDR3 is 14 residues. Germline assignment: CDR1 SEHNR and CDR2 FQNEAQ (reference sequence). The CDR3 here is CASSARDTHNEQFF. The CDR3 coding sequence is TGTGCCAGCAGCGCACGGGACACCCACAATGAGCAGTTCTTC.

The chain is built from TRBV5-6 and TRBJ2-1; unclear D gene. Germline values: CDR1 SGHDT, CDR2 YYEEEE. V lost 0 bases to trimming and J lost 4 bases, with 5 bases between them. The CDR3 spans 13 residues. The CDR3 DNA is TGTGCCAGCAGCTTGGGATCGTACAATGAGCAGTTCTTC. The encoded protein is CASSLGSYNEQFF.

The rearrangement joins TRBV11-2 to TRBJ2-3; D perhaps matches TRBD1 (5 bases). Germline V gene lookup returns CDR1 SGHAT and CDR2 FQNNGV. Trimming left V 8 bases short and J 6 bases short, with 18 bases between. The CDR3 length is 14 residues. Here the CDR3 reads CASSTEPISDTQYF. CDR3 nucleotide sequence: TGTGCCAGCTCGACAGAGCCGATTTCTGATACGCAGTATTTT.

The chain recombines TRBV11-3 with TRBJ2-3; TRBD2 matches 15 bases. Germline CDR1 SGHNT, CDR2 YENEEA. Trimming at V came to 4 bases and at J to 3 bases, leaving 11 bases not matched to a gene. CDR3 length: 19 amino acids. Here the CDR3 reads CASSSLDGLAGGSTDTQYF. The CDR3 region has the DNA TGTGCCAGCAGCTCCTTGGATGGACTAGCGGGAGGGAGTACAGATACGCAGTATTTT.

By proportion, this clone is medium-sized. J is TRBJ2-1 and V is TRBV18; 7 positions agree with TRBD1. With V trimmed by 3 bases and J by 4 bases, 6 bases remained unmatched. The germline CDR1 and CDR2 sequences are KGHSH and LQKENI. The CDR3 sequence is 15 residues long. The chain's CDR3 is CASSPPDRLYNEQFF. CDR3 sequence (DNA): TGTGCCAGCTCACCCCCGGACAGGCTATACAATGAGCAGTTCTTC.

This clone has just a few counts. The chain has TRBV5-1 and TRBJ2-7, with unresolved D. CDR1 and CDR2 from the germline V gene are SGHRS and YFSETQ. Deletions cut 4 bases from V and 0 bases from J, with 11 bases between. This CDR3 comprises 14 residues. The CDR3 DNA reads TGCGCCAGCAGCGCCCAGAGTAACTCCTACGAGCAGTACTTC. Amino acids: CASSAQSNSYEQYF.

The gene calls are TRBV7-9 and TRBJ2-3; TRBD1 matches 9 bases. Trimming took 1 base from V and 8 from J; bases not matched to a gene: 19. CDR3 length equals 19 residues. Germline CDR1 reads SEHNR; CDR2 reads FQNEAQ (reference sequence). The CDR3 coding sequence is TGTGCCAGCAGCTTAGGTTTTCTACGTACGGGACAGGGAGTAAGTACGCAGTATTTT. Amino acid sequence: CASSLGFLRTGQGVSTQYF.

CDR3 loop: CASSLTGRPTYEQYF. The CDR3 bases are TGTGCCAGCAGCTTGACGGGCAGACCCACCTACGAGCAGTACTTC. The chain is built from TRBV5-4 and TRBJ2-7; D remains ambiguous. Germline V gene sequence: CDR1 SGHNT, CDR2 YYREEE (reference sequence). The CDR3 has 15 residues. Trimming removed 1 base at V and 2 bases at J, with 13 bases between.

This clone has just one count. CDR3: CASSRAGVRYQETQYF. As DNA, the CDR3 is TGTGCCAGCAGTCGAGCGGGAGTGAGGTACCAAGAGACCCAGTACTTC. This sequence joins TRBV27 and TRBJ2-5, with TRBD2 matching 8 bases. The CDR3 is 16 residues long. V gave up 5 bases and J gave up 0 bases; unmatched junction bases: 8. Germline CDR1 is MNHEY and CDR2 is SMNVEV (reference sequence).

The genes are TRBV6-1 and TRBJ2-2; 7 bases match TRBD2. This CDR3 spans 14 amino acids. Germline loops: CDR1 MNHNS, CDR2 SASEGT. V was pared by 8 bases and J by 6 bases, with 9 bases of the junction left unmatched. CDR3 DNA sequence: TGTGCCAGCCTCACGCGGGGGTTCGCCGGGGAGCTGTTTTTT. Translated, it gives CASLTRGFAGELFF.

The rearrangement joins TRBV7-9 to TRBJ2-7, with TRBD1 as a possible D gene (6 bases). Germline CDR1 reads SEHNR; CDR2 reads FQNEAQ (reference sequence). V was shortened by 5 bases and J by 3 bases, with 11 bases between the two germline ends. The CDR3 sequence is 13 residues long. CDR3 sequence reads: CASSDTGSYEQYF. The CDR3 region has the DNA TGTGCCAGCAGCGATACAGGGAGCTACGAGCAGTACTTC. The entire variable domain, with the rest obtained from reference TRBV7-9 and TRBJ2-7, is as follows: DTGVSQNPRHKITKRGQNVTFRCDPISEHNRLYWYRQTLGQGPEFLTYFQNEAQLEKSRLLSDRFSAERPKGSFSTLEIQRTEQGDSAMYLCASSDTGSYEQYFGPGTRLTVT.

The chain joins TRBV27 to TRBJ2-7; D is ambiguous. Germline assignment: CDR1 MNHEY and CDR2 SMNVEV (reference sequence). The CDR3 spans 13 residues. V lost 4 bases and J 4 bases, leaving 11 bases between the germline ends. In DNA, the CDR3 is TGTGCCAGCAGTTCTGGCAGAGCATACGAGCAGTACTTC. Its translation is CASSSGRAYEQYF.

As regards this clone: A read error may account for a junction end that differs from germline. The rearrangement links TRBV4-1 to TRBJ2-1; D is uncertain. This CDR3 is built from 13 residues. Germline V gene data show CDR1 as MGHRA and CDR2 as YSYEKL. The CDR3 reads CANSQAPDRRGFF. The CDR3 region has the DNA TGCGCCAACAGCCAAGCGCCGGACCGGAGAGGGTTCTTC.

In this sample, this clone turned up a few times. The CDR3 here is CAISESMSTDTQYF. The DNA for the CDR3 is TGTGCCATCAGTGAGTCTATGAGCACAGATACGCAGTATTTT. J is TRBJ2-3 and V is TRBV10-3, with unresolved D. CDR1 ENHRY and CDR2 SYGVKD come from the germline V gene. This CDR3 contains 14 residues. V was cut by 0 bases and J by 0 bases, with 4 bases left in between.

V usage is TRBV13 and J usage is TRBJ1-6; D is ambiguous. From germline, CDR1 is PRHDT and CDR2 FYEKMQ (reference sequence). The CDR3 is 12 residues long. The V end was cut by 2 bases, the J end by 10 bases, with 6 bases between. The DNA for the CDR3 is TGTGCCAGCAGCTTAACGGACTCACCCCTCCACTTT. Protein product: CASSLTDSPLHF.

This rearrangement joins TRBV7-2 to TRBJ2-2; D might be TRBD1 or TRBD2, each matching 5 bases. This CDR3 contains 15 residues. The V end lost 2 bases, the J end lost 5 bases, and 12 bases lay between the germline ends. Germline CDR1 and CDR2: SGHTA and FQGNSA. The CDR3 sequence is CASSLRGEGTGELFF. The CDR3 nucleotides are TGTGCCAGCAGCTTAAGAGGGGAAGGAACCGGGGAGCTGTTTTTT.

The V call is TRBV6-4, the J call TRBJ2-6; D remains ambiguous. V gave up 2 bases and J gave up 10 bases, with 6 bases separating them. CDR3 length: 12 amino acids. Germline CDR1 reads MRHNA; CDR2 reads SNTAGT. This CDR3 is CASSDRPNVLTF. For the CDR3, the DNA is TGTGCCAGCAGTGACCGGCCGAACGTCCTGACTTTC.

The J gene is TRBJ2-3, the V gene TRBV5-1, with TRBD2 matching over 12 bases. Trimming removed 0 bases from V and 6 bases from J; junction bases left unmatched: 8. Germline V gives CDR1 SGHRS, CDR2 YFSETQ. The CDR3 is 17 amino acids. The CDR3 DNA follows: TGCGCCAGCAGCTTGGCCCCTAGCGGGAGGGTAAAGGATACGCAGTATTTT. Translating it yields CASSLAPSGRVKDTQYF. Using reference TRBV5-1 and TRBJ2-3 for the parts outside the CDR3, the full variable domain is KAGVTQTPRYLIKTRGQQVTLSCSPISGHRSVSWYQQTPGQGLQFLFEYFSETQRNKGNFPGRFSGRQFSNSRSEMNVSTLELGDSALYLCASSLAPSGRVKDTQYFGPGTRLTVL.

CDR3 loop: CASLTGTGDGYTF. Written as DNA, the CDR3 is TGTGCCAGCCTAACCGGGACAGGGGATGGCTACACCTTC. The chain links TRBV13 to TRBJ1-2; the match to TRBD1 covers 10 bases. The junction had 6 bases not matched to a gene; V was cut back by 8 bases and J by 6 bases. This CDR3 has 13 residues. Per germline, CDR1 PRHDT and CDR2 FYEKMQ (reference sequence).

The chain recombines TRBV30 with TRBJ2-2; 11 positions agree with TRBD2. Germline CDR1 reads GTSNPN; CDR2 reads SVGIG (reference sequence). V gave up 8 bases and J gave up 3 bases; unmatched junction bases: 5. The CDR3 has 14 residues. CDR3 in DNA: TGTGCCCAGGGACTAGCGGAGTACACCGGGGAGCTGTTTTTT. This codes for CAQGLAEYTGELFF. Together with reference TRBV30 and TRBJ2-2, the CDR3 gives the full variable domain: SQTIHQWPATLVQPVGSPLSLECTVEGTSNPNLYWYRQAAGRGLQLLFYSVGIGQISSEVPQNLSASRPQDRQFILSSKKLLLSDSGFYLCAQGLAEYTGELFFGEGSRLTVL.